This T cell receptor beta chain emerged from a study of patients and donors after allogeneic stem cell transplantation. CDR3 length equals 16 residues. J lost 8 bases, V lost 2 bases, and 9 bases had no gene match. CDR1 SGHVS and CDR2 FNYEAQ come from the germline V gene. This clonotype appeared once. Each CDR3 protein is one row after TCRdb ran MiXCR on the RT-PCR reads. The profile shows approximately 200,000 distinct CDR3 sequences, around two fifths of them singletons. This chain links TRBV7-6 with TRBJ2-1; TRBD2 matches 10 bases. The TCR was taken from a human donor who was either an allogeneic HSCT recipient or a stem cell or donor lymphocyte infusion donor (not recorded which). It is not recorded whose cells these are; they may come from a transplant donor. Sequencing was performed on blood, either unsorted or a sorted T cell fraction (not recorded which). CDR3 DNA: TGTGCCAGCAGCTTATTAGGTAGCGGGAGGTGGGATGAGCAGTTCTTC. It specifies CASSLLGSGRWDEQFF.